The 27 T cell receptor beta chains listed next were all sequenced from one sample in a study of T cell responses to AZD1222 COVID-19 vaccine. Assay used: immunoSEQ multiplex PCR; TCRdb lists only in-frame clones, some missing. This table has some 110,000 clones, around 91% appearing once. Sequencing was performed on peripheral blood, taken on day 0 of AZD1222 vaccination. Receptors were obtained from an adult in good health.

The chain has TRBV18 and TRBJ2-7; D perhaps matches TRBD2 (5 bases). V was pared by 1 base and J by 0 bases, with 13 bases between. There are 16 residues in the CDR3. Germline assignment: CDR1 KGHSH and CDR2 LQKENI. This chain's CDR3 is CASSPRVGVVSYEQYF. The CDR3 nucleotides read TGTGCCAGCTCACCACGAGTCGGGGTAGTCTCCTACGAGCAGTACTTC.

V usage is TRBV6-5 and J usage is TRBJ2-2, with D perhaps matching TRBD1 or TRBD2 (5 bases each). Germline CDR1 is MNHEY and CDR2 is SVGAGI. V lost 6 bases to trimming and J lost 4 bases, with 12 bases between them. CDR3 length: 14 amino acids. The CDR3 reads CASRKGTVTGELFF. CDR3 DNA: TGTGCCAGCAGGAAAGGGACGGTCACCGGGGAGCTGTTTTTT.

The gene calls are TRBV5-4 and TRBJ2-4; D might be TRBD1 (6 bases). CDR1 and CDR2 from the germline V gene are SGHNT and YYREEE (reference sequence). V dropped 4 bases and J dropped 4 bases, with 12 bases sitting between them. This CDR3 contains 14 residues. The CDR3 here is CASSPWTEKNIQYF. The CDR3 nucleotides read TGTGCCAGCAGCCCATGGACAGAAAAAAACATTCAGTACTTC. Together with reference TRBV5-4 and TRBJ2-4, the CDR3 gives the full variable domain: ETGVTQSPTHLIKTRGQQVTLRCSSQSGHNTVSWYQQALGQGPQFIFQYYREEENGRGNFPPRFSGLQFPNYSSELNVNALELDDSALYLCASSPWTEKNIQYFGAGTRLSVL.

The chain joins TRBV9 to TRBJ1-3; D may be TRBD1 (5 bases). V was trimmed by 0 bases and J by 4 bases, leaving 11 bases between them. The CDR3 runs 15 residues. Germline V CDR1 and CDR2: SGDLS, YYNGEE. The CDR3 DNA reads TGTGCCAGCAGCGTAGACAGGCGACTAGGAAACACCATATATTTT. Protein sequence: CASSVDRRLGNTIYF.

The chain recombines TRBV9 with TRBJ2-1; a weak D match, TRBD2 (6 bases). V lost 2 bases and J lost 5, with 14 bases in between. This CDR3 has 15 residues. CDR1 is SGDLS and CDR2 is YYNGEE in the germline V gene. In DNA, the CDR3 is TGTGCCAGCAGCGTCCAACCGGGACTCAACAATGAGCAGTTCTTC. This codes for CASSVQPGLNNEQFF.

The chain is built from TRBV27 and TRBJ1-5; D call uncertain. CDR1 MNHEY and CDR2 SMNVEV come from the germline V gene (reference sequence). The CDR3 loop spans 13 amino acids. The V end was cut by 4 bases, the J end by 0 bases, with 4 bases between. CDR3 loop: CASSWSSNQPQHF. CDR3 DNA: TGTGCCAGCAGTTGGAGTAGCAATCAGCCCCAGCATTTT.

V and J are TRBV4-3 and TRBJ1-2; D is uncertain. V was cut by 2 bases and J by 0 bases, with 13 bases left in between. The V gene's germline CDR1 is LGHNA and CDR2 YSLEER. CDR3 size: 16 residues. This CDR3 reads CASSQRLADANYGYTF. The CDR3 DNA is TGCGCCAGCAGCCAACGGCTCGCCGATGCTAACTATGGCTACACCTTC.

Here the CDR3 reads CASSLGVGGRTEAFF. In nucleotides, the CDR3 is TGTGCCAGCAGCCTGGGGGTAGGGGGACGGACTGAAGCTTTCTTT. This rearrangement joins TRBV5-4 to TRBJ1-1; TRBD1 is a possible D gene (6 bases). The CDR3 runs 15 residues. The germline V and J ends were trimmed by 4 bases and 5 bases, with 18 bases remaining between them. Germline V lookup: CDR1 SGHNT, CDR2 YYREEE (reference sequence). Supplemented by reference TRBV5-4 and TRBJ1-1, the full variable domain reads ETGVTQSPTHLIKTRGQQVTLRCSSQSGHNTVSWYQQALGQGPQFIFQYYREEENGRGNFPPRFSGLQFPNYSSELNVNALELDDSALYLCASSLGVGGRTEAFFGQGTRLTVV.

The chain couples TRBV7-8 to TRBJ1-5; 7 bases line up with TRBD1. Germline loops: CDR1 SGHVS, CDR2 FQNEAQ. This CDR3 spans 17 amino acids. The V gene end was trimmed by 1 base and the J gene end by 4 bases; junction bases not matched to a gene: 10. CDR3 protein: CASSLGPDRRNNQPQHF. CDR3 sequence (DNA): TGTGCCAGCAGCTTAGGACCGGACAGGAGGAATAATCAGCCCCAGCATTTT.

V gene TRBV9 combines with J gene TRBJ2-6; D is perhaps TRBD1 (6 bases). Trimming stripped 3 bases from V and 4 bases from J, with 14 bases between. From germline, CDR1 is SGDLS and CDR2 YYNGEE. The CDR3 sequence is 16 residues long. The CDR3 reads CASSASTGSGANVLTF. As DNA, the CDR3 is TGTGCCAGCAGCGCCTCGACAGGTTCGGGGGCCAACGTCCTGACTTTC.

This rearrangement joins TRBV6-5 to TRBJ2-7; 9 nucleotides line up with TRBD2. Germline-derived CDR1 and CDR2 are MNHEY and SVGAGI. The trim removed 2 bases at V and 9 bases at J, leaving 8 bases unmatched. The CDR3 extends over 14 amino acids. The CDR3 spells CASSYGTSPQRQYF. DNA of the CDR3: TGTGCCAGCAGTTACGGGACTAGCCCGCAGAGGCAGTACTTC.

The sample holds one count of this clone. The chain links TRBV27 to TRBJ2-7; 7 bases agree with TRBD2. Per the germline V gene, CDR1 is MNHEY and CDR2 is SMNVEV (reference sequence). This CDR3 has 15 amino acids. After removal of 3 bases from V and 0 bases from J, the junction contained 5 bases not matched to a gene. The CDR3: CASSFYSGPSYEQYF. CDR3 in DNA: TGTGCCAGCAGTTTCTATAGCGGGCCCTCCTACGAGCAGTACTTC.

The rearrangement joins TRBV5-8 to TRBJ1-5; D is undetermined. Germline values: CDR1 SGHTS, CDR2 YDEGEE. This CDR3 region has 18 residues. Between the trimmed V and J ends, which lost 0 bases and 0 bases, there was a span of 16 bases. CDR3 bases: TGTGCCAGCAGCTTGGTCTCGGGCGCCCGACCTAGCAATCAGCCCCAGCATTTT. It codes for CASSLVSGARPSNQPQHF. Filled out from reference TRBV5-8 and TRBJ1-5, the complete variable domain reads EAGVTQSPTHLIKTRGQQATLRCSPISGHTSVYWYQQALGLGLQFLLWYDEGEERNRGNFPPRFSGRQFPNYSSELNVNALELEDSALYLCASSLVSGARPSNQPQHFGDGTRLSIL.

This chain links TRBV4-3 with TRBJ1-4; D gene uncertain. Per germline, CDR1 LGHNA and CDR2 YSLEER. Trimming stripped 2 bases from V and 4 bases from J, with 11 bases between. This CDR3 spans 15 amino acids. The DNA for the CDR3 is TGCGCCAGCAGCCAACTGACCGGGAATAATGAAAAACTGTTTTTT. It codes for CASSQLTGNNEKLFF.

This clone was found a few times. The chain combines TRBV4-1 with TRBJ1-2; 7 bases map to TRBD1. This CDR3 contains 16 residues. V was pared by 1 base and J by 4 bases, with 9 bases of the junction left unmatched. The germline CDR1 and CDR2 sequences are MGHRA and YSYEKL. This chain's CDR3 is CASSQGRDSLGYGYTF. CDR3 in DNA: TGCGCCAGCAGCCAAGGGCGGGACAGCCTGGGCTATGGCTACACCTTC.

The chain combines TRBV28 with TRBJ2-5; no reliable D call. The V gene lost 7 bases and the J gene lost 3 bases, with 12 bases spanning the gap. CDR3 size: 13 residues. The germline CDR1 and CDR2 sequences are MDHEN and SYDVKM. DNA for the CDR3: TGTGCCAGCACCGGCGGTGGGAAAGAGACCCAGTACTTC. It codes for CASTGGGKETQYF.

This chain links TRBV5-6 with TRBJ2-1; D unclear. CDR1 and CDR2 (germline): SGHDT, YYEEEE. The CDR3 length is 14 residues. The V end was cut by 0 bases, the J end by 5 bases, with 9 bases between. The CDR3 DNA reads TGTGCCAGCAGCTTGGGGCTAACCGACAATGAGCAGTTCTTC. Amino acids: CASSLGLTDNEQFF.

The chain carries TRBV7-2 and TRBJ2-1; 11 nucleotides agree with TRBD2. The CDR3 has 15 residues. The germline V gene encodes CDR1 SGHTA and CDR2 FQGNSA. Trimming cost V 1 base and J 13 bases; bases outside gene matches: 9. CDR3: CASSLVLAGLAVQFF. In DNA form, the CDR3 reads TGTGCCAGCAGCTTAGTCCTCGCGGGACTAGCGGTCCAGTTCTTC.

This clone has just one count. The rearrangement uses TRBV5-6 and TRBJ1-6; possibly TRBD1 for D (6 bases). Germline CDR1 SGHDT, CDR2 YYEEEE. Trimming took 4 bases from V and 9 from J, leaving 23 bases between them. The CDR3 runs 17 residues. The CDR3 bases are TGTGCCAGCAGCCCCTTCGGCAGGGGCGCTCATAGTTCACCCCTCCACTTT. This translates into CASSPFGRGAHSSPLHF. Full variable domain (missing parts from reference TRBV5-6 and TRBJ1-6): DAGVTQSPTHLIKTRGQQVTLRCSPKSGHDTVSWYQQALGQGPQFIFQYYEEEERQRGNFPDRFSGHQFPNYSSELNVNALLLGDSALYLCASSPFGRGAHSSPLHFGNGTRLTVT.

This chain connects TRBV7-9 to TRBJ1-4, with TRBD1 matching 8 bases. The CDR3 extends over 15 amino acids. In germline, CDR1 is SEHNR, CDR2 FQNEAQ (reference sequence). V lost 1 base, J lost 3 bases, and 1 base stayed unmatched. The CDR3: CASSLVQGANEKLFF. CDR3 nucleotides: TGTGCCAGCAGCTTAGTACAGGGGGCTAATGAAAAACTGTTTTTT. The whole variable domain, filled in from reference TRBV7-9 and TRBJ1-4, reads DTGVSQNPRHKITKRGQNVTFRCDPISEHNRLYWYRQTLGQGPEFLTYFQNEAQLEKSRLLSDRFSAERPKGSFSTLEIQRTEQGDSAMYLCASSLVQGANEKLFFGSGTQLSVL.

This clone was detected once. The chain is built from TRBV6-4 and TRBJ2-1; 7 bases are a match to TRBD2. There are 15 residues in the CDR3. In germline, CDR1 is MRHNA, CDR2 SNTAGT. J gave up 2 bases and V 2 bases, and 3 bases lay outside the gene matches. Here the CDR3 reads CASSDVAGAYNEQFF. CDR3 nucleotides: TGTGCCAGCAGTGACGTGGCGGGGGCCTACAATGAGCAGTTCTTC.

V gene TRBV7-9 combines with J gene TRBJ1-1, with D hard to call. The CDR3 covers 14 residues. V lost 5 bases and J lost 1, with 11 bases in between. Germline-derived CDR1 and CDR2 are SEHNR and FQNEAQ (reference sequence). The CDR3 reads CASSPPLENTEAFF. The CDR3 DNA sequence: TGTGCCAGCAGCCCACCCCTGGAGAACACTGAAGCTTTCTTT.

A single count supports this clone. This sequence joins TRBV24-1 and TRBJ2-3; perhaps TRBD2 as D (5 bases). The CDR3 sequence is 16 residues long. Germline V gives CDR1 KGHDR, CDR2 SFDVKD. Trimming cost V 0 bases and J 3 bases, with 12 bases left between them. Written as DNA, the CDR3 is TGTGCCACCAGTGATTTGCAACGGGGAGAGACAGATACGCAGTATTTT. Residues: CATSDLQRGETDTQYF.

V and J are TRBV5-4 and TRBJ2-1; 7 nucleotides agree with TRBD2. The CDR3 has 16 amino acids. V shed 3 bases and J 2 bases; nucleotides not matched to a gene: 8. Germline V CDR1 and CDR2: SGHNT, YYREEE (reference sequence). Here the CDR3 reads CASSSEGGGAYNEQFF. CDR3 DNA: TGTGCCAGCAGCTCGGAGGGCGGGGGTGCCTACAATGAGCAGTTCTTC.

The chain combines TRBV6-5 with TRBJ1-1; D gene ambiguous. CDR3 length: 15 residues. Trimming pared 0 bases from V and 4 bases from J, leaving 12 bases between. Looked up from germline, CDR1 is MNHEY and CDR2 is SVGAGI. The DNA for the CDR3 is TGTGCCAGCAGTTACTCGATGGTCGCGGGCACTGAAGCTTTCTTT. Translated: CASSYSMVAGTEAFF.

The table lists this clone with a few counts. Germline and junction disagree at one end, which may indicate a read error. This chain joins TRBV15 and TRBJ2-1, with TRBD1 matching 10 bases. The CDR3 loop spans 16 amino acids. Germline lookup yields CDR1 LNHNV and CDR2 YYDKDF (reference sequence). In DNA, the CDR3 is TGTGCCACCAGCGGAGACAGGGGGCGTGAAAGGTATGAGCAGTTCTTC. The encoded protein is CATSGDRGRERYEQFF.

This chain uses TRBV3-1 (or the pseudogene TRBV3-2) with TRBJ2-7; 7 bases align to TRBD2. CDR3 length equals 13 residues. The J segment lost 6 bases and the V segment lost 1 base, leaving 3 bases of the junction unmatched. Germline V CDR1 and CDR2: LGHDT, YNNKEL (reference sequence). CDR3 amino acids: CASSQGSGIEQYF. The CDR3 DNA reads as TGTGCCAGCAGCCAAGGGAGCGGGATCGAGCAGTACTTC.